The present entry profiles one T cell receptor (beta chain) with its context. The antigen is not known. This sample is part of a study of T cell responses to AZD1222 COVID-19 vaccine. Generated by immunoSEQ multiplex PCR, the TCRdb table keeps only in-frame clones and is missing some. The sample includes 150,000 or so clones, 85% to 95% of them seen just once. This CDR3 is built from 16 residues. Trimming removed 5 bases from V and 2 bases from J; junction bases left unmatched: 11. Germline assignment: CDR1 SGHAT and CDR2 FQNNGV. Study-wide results and limits: The donors showed a predominance of white British ancestry and of females, with possible underestimation of clonal diversity.

Source: peripheral blood, taken on day 0 of AZD1222 vaccination. The clonotype originates from an adult in good health. This sequence joins TRBV11-2 and TRBJ2-7; 8 nucleotides align to TRBD1. The CDR3 region is CASSPRGQGPTYEQYF. DNA for the CDR3: TGTGCCAGCAGCCCTAGAGGACAGGGACCCACCTACGAGCAGTACTTC.